This T cell receptor beta chain was identified during a study of tissue T cells after allogeneic stem cell transplantation. Study-wide results and limits: The study did not identify alloreactive or antigen-specific tissue TCRs, and some clones might be persisting host cells. Within patients, tissue anatomy strongly shaped TCR repertoire composition.

About this clone itself: Its specificity is not known.

Produced via immunoSEQ multiplex PCR; TCRdb's table is partial and in-frame only. The sample shows roughly 4,500 clones, around 67% of them seen only once. Germline V gene sequence: CDR1 SGHRS, CDR2 YFSETQ. V gave up 4 bases and J gave up 4 bases; unmatched junction bases: 7. The CDR3 consists of 16 residues. The material sequenced was left colon tissue, taken at autopsy. The origin of this receptor is a male donor older than 55 with lung cancer. The rearrangement uses TRBV5-1 and TRBJ2-3, with 12 positions matching TRBD2. CDR3 sequence: CASSLETSGSPDTQYF. The CDR3 nucleotides are TGCGCCAGCAGCCTAGAGACTAGCGGGAGTCCAGATACGCAGTATTTT.